This TCR beta chain came from a study of blood T cell repertoires in COVID-19. Overall study: Collection of acute and convalescent COVID-19 samples took place in the United States, Italy and Spain.

This clone showed up just once. Per the study methods: How many nucleated cells were present was estimated from reference gene primer amplification. The table came from immunoSEQ multiplex PCR; TCRdb's copy has only in-frame clones and leaves some out. The DNA was the basis for D and trimming; V, J and clone size are from that table. The table lists approximately 290,000 clones, about 91% of them singletons. Germline CDR1 SGHRS, CDR2 YFSETQ. Unmatched junction bases numbered 8, after V lost 4 bases and J lost 2 bases. The CDR3 contains 16 residues. The sequencing sample was made of peripheral blood. This TCR was recovered from a woman in her sixties or seventies with acute or convalescent COVID-19. V gene TRBV5-1 combines with J gene TRBJ1-4; 7 bases are shared with TRBD1. This CDR3 is CASSRQGSSTNEKLFF. The CDR3 DNA reads TGCGCCAGCAGCCGACAGGGTTCAAGCACTAATGAAAAACTGTTTTTT.